The 15 T cell receptor beta chains given below trace back to one sample, sequenced in a study of CD8 T cells in ankylosing spondylitis. TCRdb re-derived calls from the 5' RACE reads in MiXCR, one entry per CDR3 protein. The table has some 130,000 distinct CDR3 sequences, around 6.6% seen once; the top ten hold around 11%. The sample consisted of blood, either unsorted or a sorted T cell fraction (not recorded which). The receptor source for this set is a female donor with ankylosing spondylitis or in good health (not recorded which).

The rearrangement joins TRBV5-5 to TRBJ1-5; no definite D call. The germline CDR1 and CDR2 sequences are SGHKS and YYEKEE (reference sequence). The V end was cut by 4 bases, the J end by 9 bases, with 20 bases between. The CDR3 extends over 15 amino acids. The CDR3 loop reads CASSTDQSQGRPQHF. In nucleotides, the CDR3 is TGTGCCAGCAGCACCGACCAATCTCAAGGTCGGCCCCAGCATTTT.

This clonotype was counted at least ten times. V gene TRBV20-1 combines with J gene TRBJ1-2; weak D call: TRBD1 (5 bases). This CDR3 is built from 15 residues. The germline gives CDR1 DFQATT, CDR2 SNEGSKA (reference sequence). The ends were cut back, 1 base at V and 8 bases at J, with 20 bases in the middle. CDR3 in amino acids: CSARGGLGPPEGYTF. CDR3 nucleotides: TGCAGTGCTAGAGGTGGATTGGGGCCCCCGGAAGGCTACACCTTC.

This clonotype was counted at least ten times. The genes are TRBV12-3 or TRBV12-4 and TRBJ2-1, with a tentative D call TRBD1 (6 bases). The CDR3 consists of 14 residues. V was trimmed by 2 bases and J by 9 bases, leaving 14 bases between them. In DNA, the CDR3 is TGTGCCAGCAGTTTACGGGCAGGGGTAATTGAGCAGTTCTTC. Translated, it gives CASSLRAGVIEQFF.

This clonotype came up many times. V and J are TRBV5-5 and TRBJ1-5; D uncertain. The germline gives CDR1 SGHKS, CDR2 YYEKEE (reference sequence). V was cut by 0 bases and J by 3 bases, with 10 bases left in between. The CDR3 is 15 residues long. In nucleotides, the CDR3 is TGTGCCAGCAGCTTGGCCGGGGTCCCCAATCAGCCCCAGCATTTT. This translates into CASSLAGVPNQPQHF.

This clonotype was recorded many times. This rearrangement joins TRBV20-1 to TRBJ2-3; 8 bases are shared with TRBD1. The germline V gene has CDR1 DFQATT and CDR2 SNEGSKA (reference sequence). CDR3 length: 13 residues. The ends lost 5 bases at V and 5 bases at J; junction bases unmatched: 6. The CDR3 bases are TGCAGTGCTGATACAGGGGGGCGAGATACGCAGTATTTT. It encodes CSADTGGRDTQYF.

In this sample, this clonotype turned up many times. The V gene is TRBV12-3 or TRBV12-4, the J gene TRBJ2-5; 7 bases fit TRBD1. The CDR3 consists of 13 residues. J gave up 3 bases and V 5 bases, and 3 bases lay outside the gene matches. CDR3 protein: CASSVGQKETQYF. The DNA of the CDR3 is TGTGCCAGCAGTGTGGGACAGAAAGAGACCCAGTACTTC.

This clonotype occurred many times. V gene TRBV7-9 combines with J gene TRBJ1-6; D might be TRBD1 (6 bases). V dropped 3 bases and J dropped 6 bases, with 12 bases sitting between them. Germline CDR1 reads SEHNR; CDR2 reads FQNEAQ (reference sequence). The CDR3 has 15 residues. The CDR3 here is CASSFYAGANSPLHF. As DNA, the CDR3 is TGTGCCAGCAGCTTTTATGCAGGGGCTAATTCACCCCTCCACTTT.

This clonotype was seen repeatedly, ten times or more. This chain links TRBV28 with TRBJ2-7, with 9 bases fitting TRBD1. The CDR3 consists of 15 residues. Germline V gene lookup returns CDR1 MDHEN and CDR2 SYDVKM. Trimming cost V 2 bases and J 2 bases; bases outside gene matches: 4. This CDR3 reads CASSLNRGLPYEQYF. DNA for the CDR3: TGTGCCAGCAGTTTAAACAGGGGGCTACCCTACGAGCAGTACTTC. Full variable domain (remainder filled in from reference TRBV28 and TRBJ2-7): DVKVTQSSRYLVKRTGEKVFLECVQDMDHENMFWYRQDPGLGLRLIYFSYDVKMKEKGDIPEGYSVSREKKERFSLILESASTNQTSMYLCASSLNRGLPYEQYFGPGTRLTVT.

This clonotype was observed at least ten times. The V and J genes are TRBV20-1 and TRBJ1-1; the D is unclear. Between the trimmed V and J ends, which lost 3 bases and 4 bases, there was a span of 9 bases. The V gene's germline CDR1 is DFQATT and CDR2 SNEGSKA (reference sequence). CDR3 size: 12 residues. Here the CDR3 DNA reads TGCAGTGCTAGGATGGGAGGCACTGAAGCTTTCTTT. This gives the protein CSARMGGTEAFF.

This clonotype has ten or more counts. This chain connects TRBV4-3 to TRBJ2-2; 10 nucleotides align to TRBD1. Germline loops: CDR1 LGHNA, CDR2 YSLEER. V lost 4 bases, J lost 0 bases, and 2 bases stayed unmatched. This CDR3 comprises 16 residues. The DNA for the CDR3 is TGCGCCAGCAGCCGCGGACAGGGGGCGAACACCGGGGAGCTGTTTTTT. This encodes CASSRGQGANTGELFF.

This clonotype was counted ten times or more. The CDR3 DNA follows: TGTGCCAGCAGCTCGCCAGCTAGGGGCAATGAGCAGTTCTTC. The encoded protein is CASSSPARGNEQFF. The chain joins TRBV7-2 to TRBJ2-1; TRBD1 is a possible D gene (5 bases). CDR3 size: 14 residues. V shed 4 bases and J shed 6 bases, with 13 bases lying between them. The germline V gene has CDR1 SGHTA and CDR2 FQGNSA.

Note on this clonotype: A read error may explain this, as a much larger clone is one base away. The V call is TRBV7-6, the J call TRBJ2-1; D is unclear. In germline, CDR1 is SGHVS, CDR2 FNYEAQ. The CDR3 is made up of 11 amino acids. CDR3 DNA sequence: TGTGTCAGCAGCCAAATCAATGAGCAGTTCTTC. Its protein is CVSSQINEQFF.

By proportion, this clonotype is medium-sized. The chain recombines TRBV24-1 with TRBJ2-1; D assignment may be TRBD1 or TRBD2 (5 bases each). V lost 4 bases to trimming and J lost 5 bases, with 14 bases between them. This CDR3 contains 15 residues. Germline values: CDR1 KGHDR, CDR2 SFDVKD. For the CDR3, the DNA is TGTGCCACCAGTGAGTCGATTCGGGGACACAATGAGCAGTTCTTC. Translating it yields CATSESIRGHNEQFF.

This clonotype was detected ten times or more. J is TRBJ2-1 and V is TRBV7-2, with 7 bases lining up with TRBD1. The CDR3 has 12 amino acids. Germline assignment: CDR1 SGHTA and CDR2 FQGNSA. J was trimmed by 14 bases and V by 3 bases; bases with no gene match: 7. CDR3 loop: CASSFDRASEFF. Here the CDR3 DNA reads TGTGCCAGCAGCTTCGACAGGGCGTCGGAGTTCTTC.

This clonotype showed up many times. The rearrangement joins TRBV5-1 to TRBJ2-7; tentatively, D is TRBD2 (6 bases). The V gene lost 3 bases and the J gene lost 0 bases, with 16 bases spanning the gap. Germline lookup yields CDR1 SGHRS and CDR2 YFSETQ. The length of the CDR3 is 16 residues. For the CDR3, the DNA is TGCGCCAGCAGCTCGGGGGAGGATTTTAGCTCCTACGAGCAGTACTTC. It translates to CASSSGEDFSSYEQYF.